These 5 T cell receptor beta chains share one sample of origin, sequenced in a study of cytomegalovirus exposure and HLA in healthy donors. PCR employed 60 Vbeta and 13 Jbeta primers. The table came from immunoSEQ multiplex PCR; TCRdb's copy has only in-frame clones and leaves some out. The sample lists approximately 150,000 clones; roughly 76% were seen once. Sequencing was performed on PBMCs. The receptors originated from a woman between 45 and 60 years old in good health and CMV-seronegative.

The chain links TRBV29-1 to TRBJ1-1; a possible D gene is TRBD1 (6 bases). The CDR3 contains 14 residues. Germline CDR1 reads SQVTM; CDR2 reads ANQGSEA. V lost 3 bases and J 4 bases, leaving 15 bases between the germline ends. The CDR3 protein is CSVDRGSEATEAFF. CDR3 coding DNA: TGCAGCGTTGACAGGGGCTCTGAGGCCACTGAAGCTTTCTTT.

CDR3 residues: CASTGTALGQYF. CDR3 bases: TGTGCCAGCACAGGGACAGCGCTTGGGCAGTACTTC. The V gene is TRBV6-6, the J gene TRBJ2-7; 7 bases are a match to TRBD1. The CDR3 covers 12 residues. Losses at the gene ends were 7 bases for V and 9 bases for J; bases not matched to a gene: 9. CDR1 MNHNY and CDR2 SVGAGI come from the germline V gene (reference sequence).

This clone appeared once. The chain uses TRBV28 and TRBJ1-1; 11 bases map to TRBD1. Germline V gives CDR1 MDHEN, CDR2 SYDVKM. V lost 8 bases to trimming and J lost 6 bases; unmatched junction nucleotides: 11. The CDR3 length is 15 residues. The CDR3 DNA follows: TGTGCCAGCCGCAAGTCGGGGACAGGGGGTTCTGAAGCTTTCTTT. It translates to CASRKSGTGGSEAFF.

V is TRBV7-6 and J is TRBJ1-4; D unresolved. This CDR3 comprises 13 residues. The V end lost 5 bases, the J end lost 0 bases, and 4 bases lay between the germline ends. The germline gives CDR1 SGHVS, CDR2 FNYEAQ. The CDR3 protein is CASSLTTNEKLFF. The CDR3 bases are TGTGCCAGCAGCCTTACAACTAATGAAAAACTGTTTTTT.

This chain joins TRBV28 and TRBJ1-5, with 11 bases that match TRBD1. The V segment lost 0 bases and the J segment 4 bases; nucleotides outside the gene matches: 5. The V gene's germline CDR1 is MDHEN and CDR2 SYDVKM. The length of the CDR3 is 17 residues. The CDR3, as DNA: TGTGCCAGCAGTTTATGGGGGGACAGGGGGTCTAATCAGCCCCAGCATTTT. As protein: CASSLWGDRGSNQPQHF.